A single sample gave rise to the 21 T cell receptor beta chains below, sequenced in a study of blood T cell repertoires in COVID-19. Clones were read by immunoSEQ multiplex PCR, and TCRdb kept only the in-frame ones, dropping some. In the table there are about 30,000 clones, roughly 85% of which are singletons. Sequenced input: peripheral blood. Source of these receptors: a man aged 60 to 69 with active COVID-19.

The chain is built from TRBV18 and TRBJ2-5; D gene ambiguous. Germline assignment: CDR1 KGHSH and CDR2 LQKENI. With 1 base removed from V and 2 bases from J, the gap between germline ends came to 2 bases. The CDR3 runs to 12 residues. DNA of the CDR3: TGTGCCAGCTCACCACTACAAGAGACCCAGTACTTC. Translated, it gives CASSPLQETQYF.

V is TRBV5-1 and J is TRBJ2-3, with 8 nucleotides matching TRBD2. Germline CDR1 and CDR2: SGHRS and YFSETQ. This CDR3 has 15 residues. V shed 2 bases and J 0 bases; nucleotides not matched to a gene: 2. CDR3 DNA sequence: TGCGCCAGCAGCTTAAGCGGGAGTAGCACAGATACGCAGTATTTT. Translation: CASSLSGSSTDTQYF.

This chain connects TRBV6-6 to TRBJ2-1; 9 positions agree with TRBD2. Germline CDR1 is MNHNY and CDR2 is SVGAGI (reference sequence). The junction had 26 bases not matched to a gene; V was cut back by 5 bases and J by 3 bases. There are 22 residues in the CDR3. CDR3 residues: CASSPGWGGGRAASQIYNEQFF. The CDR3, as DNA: TGTGCCAGCAGTCCAGGCTGGGGCGGCGGGAGGGCCGCGTCCCAAATCTACAATGAGCAGTTCTTC.

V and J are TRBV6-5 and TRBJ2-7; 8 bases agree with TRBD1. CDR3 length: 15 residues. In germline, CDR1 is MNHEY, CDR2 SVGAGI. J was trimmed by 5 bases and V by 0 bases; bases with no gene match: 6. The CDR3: CASSYSQGAHHEQYF. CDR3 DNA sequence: TGTGCCAGCAGTTACTCGCAGGGGGCCCACCACGAGCAGTACTTC.

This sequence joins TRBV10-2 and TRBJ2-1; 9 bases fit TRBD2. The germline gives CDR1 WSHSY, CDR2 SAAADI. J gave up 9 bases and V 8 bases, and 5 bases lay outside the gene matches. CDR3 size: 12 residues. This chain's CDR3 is CASGTSYGEQFF. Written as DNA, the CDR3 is TGCGCCAGCGGGACTAGCTATGGTGAGCAGTTCTTC.

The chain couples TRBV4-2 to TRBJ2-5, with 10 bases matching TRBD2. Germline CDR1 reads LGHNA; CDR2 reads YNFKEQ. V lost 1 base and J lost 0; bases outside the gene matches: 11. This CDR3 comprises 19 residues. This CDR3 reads CASSQGGASGSPYQETQYF. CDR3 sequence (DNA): TGTGCCAGCAGCCAAGGGGGGGCTAGCGGGAGCCCGTACCAAGAGACCCAGTACTTC.

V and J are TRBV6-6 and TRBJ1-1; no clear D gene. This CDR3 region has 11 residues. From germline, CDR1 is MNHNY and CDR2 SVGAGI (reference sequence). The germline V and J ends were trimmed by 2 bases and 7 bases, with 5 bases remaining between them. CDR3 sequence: CASSYASEAFF. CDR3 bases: TGTGCCAGCAGTTACGCGAGTGAAGCTTTCTTT.

The CDR3 region is CASSQGWDSKETQYF. Here the CDR3 DNA reads TGTGCCAGCAGCCAAGGTTGGGACTCAAAAGAGACCCAGTACTTC. The chain joins TRBV3-1 (or the pseudogene TRBV3-2) to TRBJ2-5; a possible D gene is TRBD2 (6 bases). V was trimmed by 1 base and J by 3 bases, leaving 12 bases between them. The CDR3 is 15 amino acids. CDR1 and CDR2 from the germline V gene are LGHDT and YNNKEL (reference sequence).

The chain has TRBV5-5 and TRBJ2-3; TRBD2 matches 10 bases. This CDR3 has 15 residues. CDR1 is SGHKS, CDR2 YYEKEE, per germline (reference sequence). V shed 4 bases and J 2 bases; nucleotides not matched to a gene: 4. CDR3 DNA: TGTGCCAGCAGCCCACTAGCGGGGTCCACAGATACGCAGTATTTT. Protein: CASSPLAGSTDTQYF.

This CDR3 reads CASSLSPSGSMDEQYV. The CDR3 nucleotides are TGCGCCAGCAGCTTGTCTCCTAGCGGGAGTATGGACGAGCAGTACGTC. V and J are TRBV5-1 and TRBJ2-7; 10 nucleotides match TRBD2. This CDR3 has 16 residues. Germline values: CDR1 SGHRS, CDR2 YFSETQ. The V gene end was trimmed by 1 base and the J gene end by 5 bases; junction bases not matched to a gene: 9.

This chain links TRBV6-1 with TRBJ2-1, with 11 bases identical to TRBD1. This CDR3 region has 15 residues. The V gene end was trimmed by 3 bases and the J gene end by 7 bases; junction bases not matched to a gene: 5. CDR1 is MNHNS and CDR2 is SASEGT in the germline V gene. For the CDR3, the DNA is TGTGCCAGCAGTGACGCCGGGACAGGGGGGAATGAGCAGTTCTTC. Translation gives CASSDAGTGGNEQFF.

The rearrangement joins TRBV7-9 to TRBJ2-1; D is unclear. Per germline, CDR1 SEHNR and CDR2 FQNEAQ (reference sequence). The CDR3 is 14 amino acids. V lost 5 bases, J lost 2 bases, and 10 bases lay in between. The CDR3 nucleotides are TGTGCCAGCAGCCCTACTCCAACCTACAATGAGCAGTTCTTC. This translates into CASSPTPTYNEQFF.

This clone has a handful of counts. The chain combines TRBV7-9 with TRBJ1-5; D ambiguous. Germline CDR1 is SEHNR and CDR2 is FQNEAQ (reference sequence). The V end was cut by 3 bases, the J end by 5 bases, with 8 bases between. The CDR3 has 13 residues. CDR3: CASSFGQDQPQHF. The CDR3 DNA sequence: TGTGCCAGCAGCTTTGGGCAGGATCAGCCCCAGCATTTT.

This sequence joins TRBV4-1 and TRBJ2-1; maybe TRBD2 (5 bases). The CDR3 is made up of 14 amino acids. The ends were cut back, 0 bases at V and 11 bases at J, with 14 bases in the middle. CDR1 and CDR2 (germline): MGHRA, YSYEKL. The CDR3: CASSQDSTRTQQFF. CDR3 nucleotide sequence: TGCGCCAGCAGCCAAGATTCGACGAGGACTCAGCAGTTCTTC.

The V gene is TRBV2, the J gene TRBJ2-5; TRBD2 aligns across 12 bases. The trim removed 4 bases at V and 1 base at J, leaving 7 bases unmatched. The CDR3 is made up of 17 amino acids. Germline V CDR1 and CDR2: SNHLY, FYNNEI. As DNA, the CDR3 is TGTGCCAGCAGTGGGACTAGCGGGATAGGGGGCCAAGAGACCCAGTACTTC. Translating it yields CASSGTSGIGGQETQYF.

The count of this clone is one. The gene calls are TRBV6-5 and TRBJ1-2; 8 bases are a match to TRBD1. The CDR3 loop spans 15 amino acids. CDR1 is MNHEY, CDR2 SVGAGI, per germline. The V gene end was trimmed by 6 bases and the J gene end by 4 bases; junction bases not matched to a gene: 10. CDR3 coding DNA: TGTGCCAGCAGCCCATCAGGGGGCGTAGTCTATGGCTACACCTTC. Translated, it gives CASSPSGGVVYGYTF.

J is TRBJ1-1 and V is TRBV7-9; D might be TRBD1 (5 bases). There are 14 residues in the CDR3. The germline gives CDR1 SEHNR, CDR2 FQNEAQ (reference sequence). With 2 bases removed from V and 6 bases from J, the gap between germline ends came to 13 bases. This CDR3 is CASSLRTNHPEAFF. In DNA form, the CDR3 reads TGTGCCAGCAGCTTAAGGACAAACCATCCTGAAGCTTTCTTT.

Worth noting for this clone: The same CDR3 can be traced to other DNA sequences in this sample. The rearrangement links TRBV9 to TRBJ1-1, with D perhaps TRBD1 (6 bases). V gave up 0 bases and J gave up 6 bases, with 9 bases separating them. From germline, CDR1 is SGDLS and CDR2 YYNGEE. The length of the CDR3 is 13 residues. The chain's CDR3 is CASSVAGAAEAFF. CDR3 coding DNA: TGTGCCAGCAGCGTAGCAGGGGCAGCTGAAGCTTTCTTT.

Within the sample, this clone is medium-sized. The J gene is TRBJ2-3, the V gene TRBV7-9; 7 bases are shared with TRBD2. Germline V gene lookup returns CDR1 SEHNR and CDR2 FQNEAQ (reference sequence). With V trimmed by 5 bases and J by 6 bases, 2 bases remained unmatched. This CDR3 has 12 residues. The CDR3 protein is CASSPGRDTQYF. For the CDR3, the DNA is TGTGCCAGCAGCCCCGGGAGGGATACGCAGTATTTT.

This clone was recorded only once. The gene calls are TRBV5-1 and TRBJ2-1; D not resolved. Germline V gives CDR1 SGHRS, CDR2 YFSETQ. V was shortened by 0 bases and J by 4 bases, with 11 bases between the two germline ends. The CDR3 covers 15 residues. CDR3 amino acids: CASSLGLPAYNEQFF. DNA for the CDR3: TGCGCCAGCAGCTTGGGACTCCCAGCATACAATGAGCAGTTCTTC.

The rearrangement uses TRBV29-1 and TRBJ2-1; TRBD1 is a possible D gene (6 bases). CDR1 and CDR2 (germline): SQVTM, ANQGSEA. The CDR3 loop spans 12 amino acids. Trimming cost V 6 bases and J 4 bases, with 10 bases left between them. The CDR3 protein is CSVDSSYNEQFF. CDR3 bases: TGCAGCGTGGACAGTTCTTACAATGAGCAGTTCTTC.